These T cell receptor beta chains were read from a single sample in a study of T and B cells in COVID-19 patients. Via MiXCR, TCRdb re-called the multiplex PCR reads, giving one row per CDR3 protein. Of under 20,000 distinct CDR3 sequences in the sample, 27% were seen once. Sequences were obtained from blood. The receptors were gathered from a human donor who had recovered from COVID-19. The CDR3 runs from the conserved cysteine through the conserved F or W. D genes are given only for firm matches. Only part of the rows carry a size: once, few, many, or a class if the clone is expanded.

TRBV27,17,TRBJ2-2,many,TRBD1,TGTGCCAGCAGTTATCCCATCCAGGGGGCTCGGACCGGGGAGCTGTTTTTT,CASSYPIQGARTGELFF
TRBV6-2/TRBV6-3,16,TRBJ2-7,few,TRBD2,TGTGCCAGCAGTTTGGCCGGGACTAGCGGGACCCCAGGGCAGTACTTC,CASSLAGTSGTPGQYF
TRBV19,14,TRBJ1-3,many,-,TGTGCCAGTAGTGTTTATACGGCTGGAAACACCATATATTTT,CASSVYTAGNTIYF
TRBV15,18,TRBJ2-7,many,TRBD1,TGTGCCACCAGCAGAGATAGAGGGAACAGGGGGCGTTTTAGCGAGCAGTACTTC,CATSRDRGNRGRFSEQYF
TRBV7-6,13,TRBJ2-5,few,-,TGTGCCAGCAGCCTACCGTACCAAGAGACCCAGTACTTC,CASSLPYQETQYF
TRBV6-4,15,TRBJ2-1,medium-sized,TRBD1,TGTGCCAGCAGTGAGCAGGGGGCAACGTACAATGAGCAGTTCTTC,CASSEQGATYNEQFF
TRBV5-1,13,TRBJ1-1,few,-,TGCGCCAGCAGTTCAGGGTACGACACTGAAGCTTTCTTT,CASSSGYDTEAFF
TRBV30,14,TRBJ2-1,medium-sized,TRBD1,TGTGCCTGGGGACAGGGGTTTGAGACTAATGAGCAGTTCTTC,CAWGQGFETNEQFF
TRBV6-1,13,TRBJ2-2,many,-,TGTGCCAGCAGTGACCTCGTTTCCGGGGAGCTGTTTTTT,CASSDLVSGELFF
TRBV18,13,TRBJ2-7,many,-,TGTGCCAGCTCACCATTAGGGGGCTACGAGCAGTACTTC,CASSPLGGYEQYF
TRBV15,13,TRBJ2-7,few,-,TGTGCCACCAGCGCACAGGTCTCCTACGAGCAGTACTTC,CATSAQVSYEQYF
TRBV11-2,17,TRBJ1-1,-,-,TGTGCCAGCAGCTTCCATCCAACCCCCGGGGTGAACACTGAAGCTTTCTTT,CASSFHPTPGVNTEAFF
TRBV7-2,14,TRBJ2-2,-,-,TGTGCCAGCAGCTTAGAATGGTATGCCGGGGAGCTGTTTTTT,CASSLEWYAGELFF
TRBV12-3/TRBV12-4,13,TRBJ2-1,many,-,TGTGCTATCGTATTTGGATCCTACAATGAGCAGTTCTTC,CAIVFGSYNEQFF
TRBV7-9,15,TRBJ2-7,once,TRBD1,TGTGCCAGCAGCTTCCTCGGGACAGGGTTTTACGAGCAGTACTTC,CASSFLGTGFYEQYF
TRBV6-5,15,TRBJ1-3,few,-,TGTGCCAGCAGTTACTCGAGAGGGTCTGGAAACACCATATATTTT,CASSYSRGSGNTIYF
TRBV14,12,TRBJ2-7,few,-,TGTGCCAGCAGCCAAGGAAGCCCCCCGCAGTACTTC,CASSQGSPPQYF
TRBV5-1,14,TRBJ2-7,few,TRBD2,TGCGCCAGCAGCTTGGCAGCGGGAGCTGGAGAGCAGTACTTC,CASSLAAGAGEQYF
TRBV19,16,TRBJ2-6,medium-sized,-,TGTGCCAGTAGTATAGGGTCGGTATCTGGGGCCAACGTCCTGACTTTC,CASSIGSVSGANVLTF
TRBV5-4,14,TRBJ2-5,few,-,TGTGCCAGCAGCTTCGGAGCAGGGTCCGAGACCCAGTACTTC,CASSFGAGSETQYF
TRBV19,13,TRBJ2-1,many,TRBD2,TGTGCCAGTGCCTTAGCGGGGATTAATGAGCAGTTCTTC,CASALAGINEQFF
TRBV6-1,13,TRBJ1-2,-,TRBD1,TGTGCCAGCAGCCCCACAGGGGGCATTGGCTACACCTTC,CASSPTGGIGYTF
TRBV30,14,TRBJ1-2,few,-,TGTGCCTGGAGCCGCCCGGGCCGTAACTATGGCTACACCTTC,CAWSRPGRNYGYTF
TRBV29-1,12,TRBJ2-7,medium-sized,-,TGCAGCGTAACGAGGACCTCCTCCGAGCAGTACTTC,CSVTRTSSEQYF
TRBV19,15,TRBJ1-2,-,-,TGTGCCAGTAGATCTCTCTTAACGGGAGACTATGGCTACACCTTC,CASRSLLTGDYGYTF
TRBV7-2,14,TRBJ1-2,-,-,TGTGCCAGCAGCCCCGGACGCGAACTTTATGGCTACACCTTC,CASSPGRELYGYTF
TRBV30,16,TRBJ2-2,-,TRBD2,TGTGCCTGGAGGGGGACTAGCGGGGGTAACACCGGGGAGCTGTTTTTT,CAWRGTSGGNTGELFF
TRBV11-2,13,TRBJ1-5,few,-,TGTGCCAGCAGCTTAGCCGGGACTCAGCCCCAGCATTTT,CASSLAGTQPQHF
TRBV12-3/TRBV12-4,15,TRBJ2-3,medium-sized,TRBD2,TGTGCCAGCACTCTACTAGCGGGTAGCACAGATACGCAGTATTTT,CASTLLAGSTDTQYF
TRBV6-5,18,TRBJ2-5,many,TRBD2,TGTGCCAGCAGTCGCCGGACTAGCGGAGGAGGGGGGGCCGGGACCCAGTACTTC,CASSRRTSGGGGAGTQYF
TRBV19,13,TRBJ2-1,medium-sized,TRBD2,TGTGCCAGTATCTCCCGGGGGGAGAGGGAGCAGTTCTTC,CASISRGEREQFF
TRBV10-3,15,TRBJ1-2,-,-,TGTGCCAGCAGTTACCCTGGGACCTCTCTCTATGGCTACACCTTC,CASSYPGTSLYGYTF
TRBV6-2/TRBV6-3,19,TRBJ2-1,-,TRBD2,TGTGCCAGCAGTTACTCGGACGGGACTAGCGGTTTCGAAGACAATGAGCAGTTCTTC,CASSYSDGTSGFEDNEQFF